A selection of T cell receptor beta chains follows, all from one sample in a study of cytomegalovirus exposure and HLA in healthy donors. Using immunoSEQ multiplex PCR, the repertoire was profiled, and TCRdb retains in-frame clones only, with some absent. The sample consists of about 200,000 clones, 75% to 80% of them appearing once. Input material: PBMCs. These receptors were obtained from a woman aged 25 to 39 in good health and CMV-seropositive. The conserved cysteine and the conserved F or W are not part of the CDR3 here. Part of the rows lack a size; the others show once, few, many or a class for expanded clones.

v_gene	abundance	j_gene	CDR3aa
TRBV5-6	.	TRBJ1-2	ASSLGDTLSGYT
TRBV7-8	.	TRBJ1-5	ASSFDRVDQPQH
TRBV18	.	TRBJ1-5	ASSPGTTVSNQPQH
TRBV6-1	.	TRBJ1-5	ASRRTGERNQPQH
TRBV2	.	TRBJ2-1	ASRFGTSGDNEQF
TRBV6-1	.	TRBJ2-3	ASSGRTGRITDTQY
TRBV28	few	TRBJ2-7	ASSRTPSYEQY
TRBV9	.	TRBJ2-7	ASSVSSASSYEQY
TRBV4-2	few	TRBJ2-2	ASSLGQGGTGELF
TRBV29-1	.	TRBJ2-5	SVGGRWYQETQY
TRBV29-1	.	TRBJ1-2	SVEDPLSYGYT
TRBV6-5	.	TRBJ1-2	ASSPDRAFYGYT
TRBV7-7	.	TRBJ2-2	ASSPWTGSGTGELF
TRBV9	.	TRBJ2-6	ASSAFRAGTVFPGANVLT
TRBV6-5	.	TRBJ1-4	ASSYSKQGHEKLF
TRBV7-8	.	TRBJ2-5	ASSSLAGGLAETQY
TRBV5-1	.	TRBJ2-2	ASSLIAGADGELF
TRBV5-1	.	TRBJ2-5	ASSWAGSQETQY
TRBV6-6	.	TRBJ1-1	ASSYSGLHQED
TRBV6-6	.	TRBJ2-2	ASSPNRALF
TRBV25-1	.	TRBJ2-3	ASSEQRGATDTQY
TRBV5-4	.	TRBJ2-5	ASSYRGQETQY
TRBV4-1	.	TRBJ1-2	ASSQDDSTGSIYGYT
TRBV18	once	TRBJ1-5	ASSGSISNQPQH
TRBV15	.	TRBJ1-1	ATSRGGVGTEAF